The clone carrying this T cell receptor (beta chain) was found a few times. Antigen: not known. The sequenced template was cDNA made from the entire isolated RNA. The assay was immunoSEQ multiplex PCR, and TCRdb's table has in-frame clones only and misses some. The table has 50,000 or so clones, roughly 39% seen once. Germline V gene data show CDR1 as DFQATT and CDR2 as SNEGSKA (reference sequence). Trimming pared 3 bases from V and 7 bases from J, leaving 10 bases between. The CDR3 is 11 residues long. The data originate from a study of beta chain features in type 1 diabetes. Study results and limitations: TCRB CDR3s from Type 1 diabetes patients were moderately but significantly shorter in all four CD4+ subsets.

The chain joins TRBV20-1 to TRBJ2-7; weak D call: TRBD1 (5 bases). Sequenced material: Tregs from blood. The clonotype comes from a man younger than 45 with type 1 diabetes. Here the CDR3 reads CSASSGPEQYF. The CDR3 nucleotides read TGCAGTGCTAGCTCAGGGCCTGAGCAGTACTTC.